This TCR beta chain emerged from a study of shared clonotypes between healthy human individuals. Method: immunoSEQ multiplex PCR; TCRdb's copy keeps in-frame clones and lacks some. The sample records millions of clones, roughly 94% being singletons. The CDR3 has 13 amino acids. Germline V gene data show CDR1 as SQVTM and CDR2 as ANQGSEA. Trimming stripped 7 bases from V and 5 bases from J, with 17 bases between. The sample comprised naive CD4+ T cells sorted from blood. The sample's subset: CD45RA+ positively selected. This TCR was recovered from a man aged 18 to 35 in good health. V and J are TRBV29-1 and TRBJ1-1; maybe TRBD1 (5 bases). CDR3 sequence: CSAEGKLRTEAFF. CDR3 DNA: TGCAGCGCCGAGGGGAAACTTAGGACTGAAGCTTTCTTT.